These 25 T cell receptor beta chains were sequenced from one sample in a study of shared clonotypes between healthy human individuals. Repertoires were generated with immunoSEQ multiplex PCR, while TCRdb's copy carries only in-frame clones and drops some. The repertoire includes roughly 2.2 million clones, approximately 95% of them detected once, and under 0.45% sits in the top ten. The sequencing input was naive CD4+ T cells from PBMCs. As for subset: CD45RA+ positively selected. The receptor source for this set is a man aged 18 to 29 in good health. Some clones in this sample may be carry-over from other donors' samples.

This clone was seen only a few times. DNA for the CDR3: TGTGCCAGCAGTGAAGGGACAGGGTTTGAAAAACTGTTTTTT. This translates into CASSEGTGFEKLFF. This chain joins TRBV6-1 and TRBJ1-4; 8 bases agree with TRBD1. The V gene's germline CDR1 is MNHNS and CDR2 SASEGT. V was clipped by 1 base and J by 7 bases; unmatched bases: 2. The CDR3 has 14 residues.

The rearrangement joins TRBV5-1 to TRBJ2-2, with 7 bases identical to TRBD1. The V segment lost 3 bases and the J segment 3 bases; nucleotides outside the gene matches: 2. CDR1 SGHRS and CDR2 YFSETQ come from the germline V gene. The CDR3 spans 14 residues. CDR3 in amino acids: CASSSGQHTGELFF. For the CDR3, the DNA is TGCGCCAGCAGCTCGGGACAGCACACCGGGGAGCTGTTTTTT.

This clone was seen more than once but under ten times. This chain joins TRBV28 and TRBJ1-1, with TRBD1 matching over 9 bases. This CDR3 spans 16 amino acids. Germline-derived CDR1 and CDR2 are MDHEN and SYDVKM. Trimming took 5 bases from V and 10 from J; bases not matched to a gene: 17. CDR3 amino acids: CASSPPYPGQGDRAFF. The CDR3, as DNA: TGTGCCAGCAGTCCGCCATACCCGGGACAGGGTGATCGAGCTTTCTTT.

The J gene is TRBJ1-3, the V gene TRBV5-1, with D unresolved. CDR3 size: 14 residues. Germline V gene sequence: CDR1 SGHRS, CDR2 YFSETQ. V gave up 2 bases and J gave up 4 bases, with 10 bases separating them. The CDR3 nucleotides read TGCGCCAGCAGCTTATCGGACGGAGGAAACACCATATATTTT. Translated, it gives CASSLSDGGNTIYF. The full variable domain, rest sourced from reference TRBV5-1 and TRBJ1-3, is KAGVTQTPRYLIKTRGQQVTLSCSPISGHRSVSWYQQTPGQGLQFLFEYFSETQRNKGNFPGRFSGRQFSNSRSEMNVSTLELGDSALYLCASSLSDGGNTIYFGEGSWLTVV.

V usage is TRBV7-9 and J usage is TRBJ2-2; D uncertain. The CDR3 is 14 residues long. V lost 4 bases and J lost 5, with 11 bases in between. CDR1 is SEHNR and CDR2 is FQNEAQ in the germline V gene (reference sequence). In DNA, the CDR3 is TGTGCCAGCAGCTGGGCGACACGGACCGGGGAGCTGTTTTTT. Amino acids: CASSWATRTGELFF.

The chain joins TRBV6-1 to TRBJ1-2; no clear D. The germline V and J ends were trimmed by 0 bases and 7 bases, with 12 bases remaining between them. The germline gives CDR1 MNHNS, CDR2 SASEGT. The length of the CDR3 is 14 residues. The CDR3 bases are TGTGCCAGCAGTGAAGCGTTGGGGTTGTTTGGCTACACCTTC. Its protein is CASSEALGLFGYTF.

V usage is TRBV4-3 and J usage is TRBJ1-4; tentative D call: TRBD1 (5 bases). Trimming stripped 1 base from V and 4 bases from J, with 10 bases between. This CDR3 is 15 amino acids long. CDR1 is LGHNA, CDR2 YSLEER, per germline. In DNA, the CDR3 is TGCGCCAGCAGCCAAGGCGACAGCATTAATGAAAAACTGTTTTTT. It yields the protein CASSQGDSINEKLFF.

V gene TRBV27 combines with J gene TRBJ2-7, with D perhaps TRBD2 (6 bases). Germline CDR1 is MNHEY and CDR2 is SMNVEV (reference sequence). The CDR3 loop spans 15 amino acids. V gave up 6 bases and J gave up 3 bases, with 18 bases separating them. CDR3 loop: CASSQEGILRYEQYF. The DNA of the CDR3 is TGTGCCAGCAGCCAGGAGGGTATCCTACGCTACGAGCAGTACTTC.

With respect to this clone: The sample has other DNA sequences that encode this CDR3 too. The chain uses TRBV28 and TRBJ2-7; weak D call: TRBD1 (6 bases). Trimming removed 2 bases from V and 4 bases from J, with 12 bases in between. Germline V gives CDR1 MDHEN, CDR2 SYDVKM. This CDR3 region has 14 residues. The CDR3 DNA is TGTGCCAGCAGTTTAACAGGGACCTTTTACGAGCAGTACTTC. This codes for CASSLTGTFYEQYF.

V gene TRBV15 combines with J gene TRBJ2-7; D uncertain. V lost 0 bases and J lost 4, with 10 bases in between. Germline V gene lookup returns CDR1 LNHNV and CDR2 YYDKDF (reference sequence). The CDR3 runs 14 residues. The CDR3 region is CATSREPGAYEQYF. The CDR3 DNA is TGTGCCACCAGCAGAGAACCAGGAGCTTACGAGCAGTACTTC.

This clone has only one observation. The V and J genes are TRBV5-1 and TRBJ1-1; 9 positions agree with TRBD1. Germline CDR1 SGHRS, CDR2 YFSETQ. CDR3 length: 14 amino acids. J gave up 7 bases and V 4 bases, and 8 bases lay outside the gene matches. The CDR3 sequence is CASSTEQGANEAFF. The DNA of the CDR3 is TGCGCCAGCAGCACCGAACAGGGGGCGAATGAAGCTTTCTTT. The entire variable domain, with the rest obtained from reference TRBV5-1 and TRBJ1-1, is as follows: KAGVTQTPRYLIKTRGQQVTLSCSPISGHRSVSWYQQTPGQGLQFLFEYFSETQRNKGNFPGRFSGRQFSNSRSEMNVSTLELGDSALYLCASSTEQGANEAFFGQGTRLTVV.

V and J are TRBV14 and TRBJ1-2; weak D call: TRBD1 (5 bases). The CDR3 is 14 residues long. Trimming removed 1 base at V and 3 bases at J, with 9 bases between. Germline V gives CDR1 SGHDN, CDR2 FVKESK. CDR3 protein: CASSQGGADYGYTF. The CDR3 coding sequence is TGTGCCAGCAGCCAAGGCGGGGCAGACTATGGCTACACCTTC.

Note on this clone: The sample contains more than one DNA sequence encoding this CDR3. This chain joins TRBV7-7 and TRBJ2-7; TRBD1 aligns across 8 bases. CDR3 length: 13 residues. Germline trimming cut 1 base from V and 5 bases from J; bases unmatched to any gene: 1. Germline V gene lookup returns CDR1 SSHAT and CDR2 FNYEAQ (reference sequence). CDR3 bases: TGTGCCAGCAGCTTAGACAGGGGGGACGAGCAGTACTTC. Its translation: CASSLDRGDEQYF.

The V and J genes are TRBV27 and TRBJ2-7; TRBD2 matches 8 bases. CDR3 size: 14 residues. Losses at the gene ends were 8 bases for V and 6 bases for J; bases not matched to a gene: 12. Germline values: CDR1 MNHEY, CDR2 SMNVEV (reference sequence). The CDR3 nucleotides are TGTGCCAGCCGAACACATGGGACTAGGGGCGAGCAGTACTTC. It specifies CASRTHGTRGEQYF.

In DNA, the CDR3 is TGTGCCACCAGCAGAGATCTTCCCCGGAATGGCGCCGGGGAGCTGTTTTTT. This encodes CATSRDLPRNGAGELFF. V is TRBV15 and J is TRBJ2-2; no definite D call. Germline assignment: CDR1 LNHNV and CDR2 YYDKDF (reference sequence). The CDR3 is 17 residues long. Trimming removed 0 bases at V and 6 bases at J, with 17 bases between.

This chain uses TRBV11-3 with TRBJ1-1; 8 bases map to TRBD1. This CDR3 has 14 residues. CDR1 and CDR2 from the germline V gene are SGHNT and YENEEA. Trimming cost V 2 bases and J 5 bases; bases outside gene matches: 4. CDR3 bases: TGTGCCAGCAGCTTAAGGACAGGGATTACTGAAGCTTTCTTT. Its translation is CASSLRTGITEAFF. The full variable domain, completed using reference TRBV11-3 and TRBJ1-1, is EAGVVQSPRYKIIEKKQPVAFWCNPISGHNTLYWYLQNLGQGPELLIRYENEEAVDDSQLPKDRFSAERLKGVDSTLKIQPAELGDSAVYLCASSLRTGITEAFFGQGTRLTVV.

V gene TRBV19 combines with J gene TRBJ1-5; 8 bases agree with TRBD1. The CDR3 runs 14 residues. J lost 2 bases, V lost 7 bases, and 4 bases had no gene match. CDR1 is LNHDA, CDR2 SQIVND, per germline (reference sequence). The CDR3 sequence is CASTLDRGNQPQHF. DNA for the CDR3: TGTGCCAGTACCTTGGACAGGGGCAATCAGCCCCAGCATTTT.

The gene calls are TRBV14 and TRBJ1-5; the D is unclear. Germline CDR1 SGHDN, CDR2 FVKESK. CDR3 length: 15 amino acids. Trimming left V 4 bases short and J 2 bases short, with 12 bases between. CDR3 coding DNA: TGTGCCAGCAGCCGGGGAGCTGGGGGCAATCAGCCCCAGCATTTT. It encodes CASSRGAGGNQPQHF.

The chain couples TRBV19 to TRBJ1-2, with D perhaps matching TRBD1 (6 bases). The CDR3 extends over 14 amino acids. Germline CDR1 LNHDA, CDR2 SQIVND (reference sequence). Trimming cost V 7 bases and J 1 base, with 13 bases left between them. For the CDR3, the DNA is TGTGCCAGTACCCCCGGGACAAATAACTATGGCTACACCTTC. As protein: CASTPGTNNYGYTF.

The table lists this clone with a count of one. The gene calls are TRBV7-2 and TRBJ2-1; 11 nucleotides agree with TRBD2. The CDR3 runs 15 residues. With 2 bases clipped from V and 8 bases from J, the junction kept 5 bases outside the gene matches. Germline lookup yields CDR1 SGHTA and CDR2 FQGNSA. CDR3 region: CASSLFSGRADEQFF. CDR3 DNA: TGTGCCAGCAGCTTATTTAGCGGGAGGGCGGATGAGCAGTTCTTC.

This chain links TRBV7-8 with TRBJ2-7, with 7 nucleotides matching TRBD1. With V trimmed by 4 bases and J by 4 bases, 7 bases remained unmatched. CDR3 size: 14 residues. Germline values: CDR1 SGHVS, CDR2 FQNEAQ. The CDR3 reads CASSSWTGRYEQYF. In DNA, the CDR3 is TGTGCCAGCAGCTCGTGGACAGGAAGGTACGAGCAGTACTTC.

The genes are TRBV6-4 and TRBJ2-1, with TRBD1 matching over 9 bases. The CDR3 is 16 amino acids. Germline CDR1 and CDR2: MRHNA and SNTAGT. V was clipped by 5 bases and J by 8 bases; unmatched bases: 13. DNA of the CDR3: TGTGCCAGCAGTCATCGTGGGGGACAGGGCTTCGATGAGCAGTTCTTC. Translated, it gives CASSHRGGQGFDEQFF.

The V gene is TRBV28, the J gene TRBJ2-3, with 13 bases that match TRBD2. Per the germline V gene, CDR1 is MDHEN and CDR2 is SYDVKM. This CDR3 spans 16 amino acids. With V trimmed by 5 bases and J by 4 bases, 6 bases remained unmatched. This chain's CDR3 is CASSGGLAGVSDTQYF. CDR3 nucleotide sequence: TGTGCCAGCAGTGGTGGACTAGCGGGAGTTTCAGATACGCAGTATTTT.

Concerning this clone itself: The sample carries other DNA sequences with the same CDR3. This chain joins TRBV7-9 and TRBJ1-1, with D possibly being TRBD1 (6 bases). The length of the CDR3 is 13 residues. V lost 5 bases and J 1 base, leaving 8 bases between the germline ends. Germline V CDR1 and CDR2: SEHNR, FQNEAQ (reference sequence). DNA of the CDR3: TGTGCCAGCAGCCGGACAGCGAACACTGAAGCTTTCTTT. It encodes CASSRTANTEAFF.

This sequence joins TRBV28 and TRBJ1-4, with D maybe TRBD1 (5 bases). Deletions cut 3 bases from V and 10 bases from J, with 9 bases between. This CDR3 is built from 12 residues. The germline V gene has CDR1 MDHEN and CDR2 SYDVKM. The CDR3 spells CASSLGDGKLFF. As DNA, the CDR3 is TGTGCCAGCAGTTTGGGGGATGGAAAACTGTTTTTT. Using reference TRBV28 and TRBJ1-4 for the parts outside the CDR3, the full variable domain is DVKVTQSSRYLVKRTGEKVFLECVQDMDHENMFWYRQDPGLGLRLIYFSYDVKMKEKGDIPEGYSVSREKKERFSLILESASTNQTSMYLCASSLGDGKLFFGSGTQLSVL.